These 24 T cell receptor beta chains were sequenced from one sample in a study of response to subunit inactivated influenza vaccine. TCRdb fed the RT-PCR reads into MiXCR, producing one record per CDR3 protein. This sample has 650,000 or so distinct CDR3 sequences, with around 13% found just once. The specimen was PBMCs from blood, collected approximately 15 days before vaccination. The receptors come from a man aged 50-59 years who received an inactivated influenza vaccine.

There are a few counts of this clonotype. The V call is TRBV15, the J call TRBJ2-7; the match to TRBD1 covers 10 bases. The trim removed 3 bases at V and 2 bases at J, leaving 10 bases unmatched. The CDR3 consists of 17 residues. CDR1 and CDR2 from the germline V gene are LNHNV and YYDKDF (reference sequence). CDR3 sequence (DNA): TGTGCCACCAGCAGTTTCCGCCGGGACAGGGGCCCCTACGAGCAGTACTTC. It specifies CATSSFRRDRGPYEQYF.

The chain employs TRBV7-8 and TRBJ1-5, with a weak D call TRBD1 (6 bases). The CDR3 runs 15 residues. Trimming cost V 5 bases and J 6 bases, with 17 bases left between them. The germline V gene encodes CDR1 SGHVS and CDR2 FQNEAQ. The CDR3 DNA sequence: TGTGCCAGCAGCCGTGGGGGGGCTTTGGGTCAGCCCCAGCATTTT. Translation gives CASSRGGALGQPQHF.

This clonotype was recorded at least ten times. The chain has TRBV5-1 and TRBJ2-7; possibly TRBD1 for D (5 bases). Trimming removed 1 base at V and 4 bases at J, with 15 bases between. Germline values: CDR1 SGHRS, CDR2 YFSETQ. This CDR3 spans 15 amino acids. The CDR3 is CASSLSSGWFYEQYF. The DNA for the CDR3 is TGCGCCAGCAGCTTGTCGTCAGGGTGGTTTTACGAGCAGTACTTC.

The rearrangement uses TRBV5-1 and TRBJ2-6, with 9 bases matching TRBD1. The CDR3 extends over 17 amino acids. Germline V lookup: CDR1 SGHRS, CDR2 YFSETQ. Trimming took 7 bases from V and 0 from J; bases not matched to a gene: 8. CDR3 DNA: TGCGCCAGCCGCCGGGACAGGGTTAACTCTGGGGCCAACGTCCTGACTTTC. It encodes CASRRDRVNSGANVLTF.

The CDR3 DNA sequence: TGCAGCGTTGAAGCCGGCAGGGACTACGAGCAGTACTTC. This translates into CSVEAGRDYEQYF. The chain couples TRBV29-1 to TRBJ2-7; D perhaps matches TRBD1 (5 bases). CDR1 SQVTM and CDR2 ANQGSEA come from the germline V gene. Deletions cut 1 base from V and 3 bases from J, with 10 bases between. The CDR3 spans 13 residues.

This clonotype was observed a few times. The rearrangement uses TRBV20-1 and TRBJ2-5; no clear D gene. Germline V CDR1 and CDR2: DFQATT, SNEGSKA (reference sequence). CDR3 length equals 11 residues. V lost 0 bases, J lost 5 bases, and 4 bases lay in between. CDR3 residues: CSARDEETQYF. The DNA for the CDR3 is TGCAGTGCTAGAGACGAGGAGACCCAGTACTTC.

This clonotype showed up just a few times. The genes are TRBV29-1 and TRBJ2-7, with D possibly TRBD2 on 5 matching bases. Germline V gene lookup returns CDR1 SQVTM and CDR2 ANQGSEA. The CDR3 runs to 12 residues. The V and J ends lost 6 bases and 3 bases respectively, with 12 bases between them. CDR3: CSVAPEGYEQYF. DNA for the CDR3: TGCAGCGTGGCCCCTGAGGGCTACGAGCAGTACTTC.

This clonotype came up a few times. The CDR3 DNA reads as TGCGCCAGCAGCCAACCGGGACAGGGGTTTTCTGAGCAGTTCTTC. Amino acids: CASSQPGQGFSEQFF. The V call is TRBV4-3, the J call TRBJ2-1; 10 nucleotides line up with TRBD1. The V segment lost 2 bases and the J segment 9 bases; nucleotides outside the gene matches: 7. The CDR3 has 15 residues. Germline V gives CDR1 LGHNA, CDR2 YSLEER.

This clonotype was observed a handful of times. The V call is TRBV7-2, the J call TRBJ2-3; 7 nucleotides match TRBD1. CDR3 size: 14 residues. Germline loops: CDR1 SGHTA, CDR2 FQGNSA. V gave up 5 bases and J gave up 2 bases; unmatched junction bases: 4. DNA for the CDR3: TGTGCCAGCAGCCGGGACAGAAACACAGATACGCAGTATTTT. The encoded protein is CASSRDRNTDTQYF. The full variable domain, its missing parts supplied by reference TRBV7-2 and TRBJ2-3, is GAGVSQSPSNKVTEKGKDVELRCDPISGHTALYWYRQSLGQGLEFLIYFQGNSAPDKSGLPSDRFSAERTGGSVSTLTIQRTQQEDSAVYLCASSRDRNTDTQYFGPGTRLTVL.

This clonotype was seen only a few times. The chain links TRBV4-1 to TRBJ2-5; 11 nucleotides align to TRBD2. This CDR3 comprises 21 residues. Germline CDR1 is MGHRA and CDR2 is YSYEKL. V lost 2 bases, J lost 4 bases, and 21 bases stayed unmatched. The CDR3 DNA is TGCGCCAGCAGCCAACAACTCCTTCGAACTAGCGGGGGCCATAAGAGAGAGACCCAGTACTTC. Its protein product is CASSQQLLRTSGGHKRETQYF.

The sample holds a few counts of this clonotype. The chain combines TRBV6-5 with TRBJ2-2, with D uncertain. V shed 0 bases and J shed 6 bases, with 14 bases lying between them. This CDR3 has 16 residues. Germline loops: CDR1 MNHEY, CDR2 SVGAGI. For the CDR3, the DNA is TGTGCCAGCAGTTACTCTTCCCGTAAGGGCGCCGGGGAGCTGTTTTTT. It encodes CASSYSSRKGAGELFF.

The rearrangement joins TRBV5-1 to TRBJ2-3; TRBD2 agrees at 9 bases. Germline V gives CDR1 SGHRS, CDR2 YFSETQ. There are 17 residues in the CDR3. Unmatched junction bases numbered 9, after V lost 2 bases and J lost 2 bases. The chain's CDR3 is CASSFSRGLANTDTQYF. CDR3 coding DNA: TGCGCCAGCAGCTTCTCACGGGGACTAGCAAACACAGATACGCAGTATTTT.

The V and J genes are TRBV23-1 and TRBJ1-4; maybe TRBD1 (5 bases). TRBV23-1 is an ORF; its function is uncertain. The CDR3 length is 15 residues. V lost 1 base and J 5 bases, leaving 11 bases between the germline ends. The CDR3 region has the DNA TGCGCCAGCAGTCAATTTGGCAGGGAAAATGAAAAACTGTTTTTT. It is translated as CASSQFGRENEKLFF.

Here the CDR3 DNA reads TGCAGTGCCTCGGGCAGGGCTGGAGATCAAGCTTTCTTT. This sequence encodes CSASGRAGDQAFF. The chain is built from TRBV20-1 and TRBJ1-1, with D possibly TRBD1 on 5 matching bases. Germline lookup yields CDR1 DFQATT and CDR2 SNEGSKA (reference sequence). Between the trimmed V and J ends, which lost 6 bases and 9 bases, there was a span of 20 bases. This CDR3 spans 13 amino acids.

The V gene is TRBV5-1, the J gene TRBJ1-1; D ambiguous. The CDR3 totals 13 residues. Trimming took off 0 bases at V and 8 bases at J, with 11 bases between the two ends. Germline-derived CDR1 and CDR2 are SGHRS and YFSETQ. CDR3 sequence reads: CASSLEAVAEAFF. The CDR3 DNA reads as TGCGCCAGCAGCTTGGAGGCAGTCGCCGAAGCTTTCTTT.

This clonotype was seen only a few times. The chain carries TRBV12-3 or TRBV12-4 and TRBJ2-3; D uncertain. The CDR3 is 15 amino acids. The V and J ends lost 5 bases and 3 bases respectively, with 15 bases between them. The CDR3: CASSQNLMGTDTQYF. CDR3 nucleotide sequence: TGTGCCAGCAGTCAAAATTTGATGGGGACAGATACGCAGTATTTT.

This clonotype was counted between two and nine times. The chain combines TRBV12-3 or TRBV12-4 with TRBJ1-1, with 8 bases aligning to TRBD1. The CDR3 length is 16 residues. Germline trimming cut 1 base from V and 5 bases from J; bases unmatched to any gene: 9. CDR3 protein: CASSLVPGGTGTEAFF. In DNA, the CDR3 is TGTGCCAGCAGTTTAGTACCAGGGGGCACGGGGACTGAAGCTTTCTTT.

The chain combines TRBV5-1 with TRBJ2-7; no reliable D call. CDR1 SGHRS and CDR2 YFSETQ come from the germline V gene. This CDR3 is 13 amino acids long. V was pared by 4 bases and J by 6 bases, with 14 bases between. The CDR3 protein is CASSPTVRAEQYF. For the CDR3, the DNA is TGCGCCAGCAGCCCGACCGTTCGGGCCGAGCAGTACTTC. Full variable domain (missing parts from reference TRBV5-1 and TRBJ2-7): KAGVTQTPRYLIKTRGQQVTLSCSPISGHRSVSWYQQTPGQGLQFLFEYFSETQRNKGNFPGRFSGRQFSNSRSEMNVSTLELGDSALYLCASSPTVRAEQYFGPGTRLTVT.

This chain links TRBV5-1 with TRBJ1-6; 8 positions agree with TRBD1. The trim removed 0 bases at V and 8 bases at J, leaving 4 bases unmatched. Germline CDR1 and CDR2: SGHRS and YFSETQ. This CDR3 spans 15 amino acids. The CDR3 loop is CASSLDTGGYSPLHF. Written as DNA, the CDR3 is TGCGCCAGCAGCTTGGACACAGGGGGTTATTCACCCCTCCACTTT.

The CDR3 loop is CASRLGRDFDEQYF. CDR3 nucleotides: TGTGCCAGCAGGCTGGGGCGGGATTTCGACGAGCAGTACTTC. V is TRBV7-2 and J is TRBJ2-7; possibly TRBD2 for D (6 bases). Germline lookup yields CDR1 SGHTA and CDR2 FQGNSA. This CDR3 has 14 amino acids. The V end lost 6 bases, the J end lost 5 bases, and 17 bases lay between the germline ends.

CDR3 sequence (DNA): TGCGCCAGCAGTAAGGGACTTTCCACCGGGGAGCTGTTTTTT. This codes for CASSKGLSTGELFF. The genes are TRBV10-2 and TRBJ2-2; TRBD2 might be the D (6 bases). The V end was cut by 5 bases, the J end by 4 bases, with 11 bases between. CDR1 and CDR2 (germline): WSHSY, SAAADI. The CDR3 is made up of 14 amino acids.

This clonotype has a handful of counts. This chain uses TRBV20-1 with TRBJ2-2, with a possible D match to TRBD1 (6 bases). This CDR3 is 16 amino acids long. V lost 2 bases and J 0 bases, leaving 13 bases between the germline ends. Germline V CDR1 and CDR2: DFQATT, SNEGSKA (reference sequence). The CDR3 bases are TGCAGTGCTAGAAAGACAGGAACCGCGAACACCGGGGAGCTGTTTTTT. Its protein is CSARKTGTANTGELFF.

J is TRBJ2-1 and V is TRBV5-1, with 8 positions matching TRBD2. J gave up 10 bases and V 3 bases, and 15 bases lay outside the gene matches. The CDR3 is made up of 16 amino acids. The V gene's germline CDR1 is SGHRS and CDR2 YFSETQ. The CDR3 DNA sequence: TGCGCCAGCAGCTCCCTGGGAGCGGGGGTATTTGAGGAGCAGTTCTTC. Protein: CASSSLGAGVFEEQFF.

The sample holds a few counts of this clonotype. This rearrangement joins TRBV30 to TRBJ2-7; TRBD1 agrees at 8 bases. V dropped 0 bases and J dropped 7; count of bases not matched to a gene: 5. CDR1 is GTSNPN, CDR2 SVGIG, per germline (reference sequence). This CDR3 has 13 amino acids. CDR3 sequence: CAWSVVTGAEQYF. CDR3 in DNA: TGTGCCTGGAGTGTGGTGACAGGGGCTGAGCAGTACTTC.